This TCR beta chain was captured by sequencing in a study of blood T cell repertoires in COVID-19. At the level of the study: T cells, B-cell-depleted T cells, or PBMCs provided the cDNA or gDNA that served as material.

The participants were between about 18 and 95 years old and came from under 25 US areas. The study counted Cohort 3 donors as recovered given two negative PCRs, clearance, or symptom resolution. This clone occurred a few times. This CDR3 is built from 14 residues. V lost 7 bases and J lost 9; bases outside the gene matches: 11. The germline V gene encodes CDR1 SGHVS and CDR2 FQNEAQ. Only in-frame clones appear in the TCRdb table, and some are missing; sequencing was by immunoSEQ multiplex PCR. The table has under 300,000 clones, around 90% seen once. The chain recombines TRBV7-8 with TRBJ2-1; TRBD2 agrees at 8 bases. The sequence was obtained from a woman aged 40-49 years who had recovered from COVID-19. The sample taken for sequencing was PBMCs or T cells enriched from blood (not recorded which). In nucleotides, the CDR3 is TGTGCCAGCATCGAGGGGCGGGAGGCGGGTGAGCAGTTCTTC. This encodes CASIEGREAGEQFF.